One T cell receptor (beta chain) is described in this entry. The sample is drawn from a study of blood T cell repertoires in COVID-19. This CDR3 contains 17 residues. V dropped 1 base and J dropped 0 bases, with 10 bases sitting between them. Looked up from germline, CDR1 is SGHAT and CDR2 is FQNNGV. Cohorts were assigned according to the clinical history that participants reported. Either two negative PCRs, clearance, or symptom resolution qualified Cohort 3 donors as recovered. Clones were read by immunoSEQ multiplex PCR, and TCRdb kept only the in-frame ones, dropping some. The sample records about 440,000 clones, roughly 87% being singletons.

This receptor was identified in a man between 18 and 35 years old who had recovered from COVID-19. The chain links TRBV11-2 to TRBJ1-6; D remains ambiguous. The sequencing input was PBMCs or T cells enriched from blood (not recorded which). DNA of the CDR3: TGTGCCAGCAGCTTAGCTAGGAGGAGCTCCTATAATTCACCCCTCCACTTT. It is translated as CASSLARRSSYNSPLHF.